This T cell receptor (beta chain) stems from a study of CD8+ T cells in alopecia areata. The treatment is: oral pan-JAK inhibitor, 5-10 mg twice daily. Germline CDR1 and CDR2: SGHTA and FQGTGA. Trimming shortened V by 0 bases and J by 6 bases, and 15 bases separated the two germline ends. This CDR3 comprises 15 residues. Study observations and caveats: Only one nonresponder was present, which leaves the link between baseline CD8+ expansion and response uncertain. Numerous clones, expanded in lesions, remained in scalp and blood during tofacitinib.

This clone was observed a few times. Its antigen is unknown. Extracted RNA was reverse transcribed, and the resulting cDNA served as sequencing template. Libraries were prepared by immunoSEQ multiplex PCR; TCRdb keeps only in-frame clonotypes and omits some of them. The sample has some 200,000 clones, approximately 57% seen once. J is TRBJ2-7 and V is TRBV7-3; possible D gene TRBD1, 6 bases. This sample comprised CD4+ T cells sorted from blood, obtained at week 4, from a patient treated with tofacitinib. This TCR was recovered from a human donor with alopecia areata. The CDR3 is CASSLTSAGAREQYF. The DNA of the CDR3 is TGTGCCAGCAGCTTAACGTCGGCAGGGGCTCGCGAGCAGTACTTC.